Here is one TCR beta chain with its context. A few counts support this clonotype. The specificity of this receptor is unknown. No base qualities exist here, and no much larger clone lies one base off it. The CDR3, from cysteine to phenylalanine, totals 12 residues. Only the CDR3 part of the read is kept: 36 bases, read in frame from the first base. Trimming costs V 3 bases and J 8 bases, and their ends lie 8 bases apart. As encoded in the germline V gene, CDR1 is SGHAT while CDR2 is FQNNGV. This entry comes from a study of T-cell reconstitution after alpha-beta-depleted transplantation in children (dated by TCRdb to the mid-2010s). For context, the study as a whole: Using TCR repertoire profiling, the study followed T-cell immune reconstitution in a quantitative way in children after TCRalphabeta/CD19-depleted allogeneic hematopoietic cell transplantation. Results and caveats for the whole study, not just this receptor: Hyperexpanded clone frequencies declined over subsequent months; after one year, T-cell counts and TCRbeta diversity were mostly attributed to newly produced T cells. About two months after transplant, the apparently early recovery of alphabetaT-cell counts reportedly depended on just several hundred clones that had expanded rapidly and came from non-depleted graft cells. In some patients, high TCRbeta diversity at day 60 was attributed to recipient T cells and intrathymic progenitors that had survived conditioning.

The library was prepared using PCR. Reads for this sample came from an Illumina HiSeq 2500. TCR libraries were prepared with molecular barcoding, using unique molecular identifiers to normalize TCRbeta repertoire quantification. TCRdb took the public reads, trimmed them with fastp at Q25, ran MiXCR for clone calling and kept in-frame beta chains. Records with the same CDR3 protein are collapsed into one entry carrying the most frequent genes and DNA. The sample data list 250,000 to 350,000 distinct CDR3 sequences, and around 25% of these were observed just once. The biggest ten clones account for 9.5% to 13% of the sample. Sample treatment or condition, as interpreted from the label and publication: allogeneic hematopoietic cell transplantation with graft depleted of TCRalphabeta T cells and CD19 B cells. The transplant recipients were children given TCRalphabeta/CD19-depleted allogeneic hematopoietic cell grafts.

The TCR comes from a male patient younger than 18 who had a stem cell transplant for acute lymphoblastic leukemia, so the T cells may come from the graft donor. In this chain, TRBV11-2 is recombined with TRBJ2-1, with the D gene not confidently named. Source: PBMCs, mostly from graft donor cells, taken 180 days after TCRalphabeta/CD19-depleted stem cell transplant. The CDR3 protein is CASSFERDEQFF. The nucleotide sequence is given as TGTGCCAGCAGCTTCGAACGGGATGAGCAGTTCTTC.